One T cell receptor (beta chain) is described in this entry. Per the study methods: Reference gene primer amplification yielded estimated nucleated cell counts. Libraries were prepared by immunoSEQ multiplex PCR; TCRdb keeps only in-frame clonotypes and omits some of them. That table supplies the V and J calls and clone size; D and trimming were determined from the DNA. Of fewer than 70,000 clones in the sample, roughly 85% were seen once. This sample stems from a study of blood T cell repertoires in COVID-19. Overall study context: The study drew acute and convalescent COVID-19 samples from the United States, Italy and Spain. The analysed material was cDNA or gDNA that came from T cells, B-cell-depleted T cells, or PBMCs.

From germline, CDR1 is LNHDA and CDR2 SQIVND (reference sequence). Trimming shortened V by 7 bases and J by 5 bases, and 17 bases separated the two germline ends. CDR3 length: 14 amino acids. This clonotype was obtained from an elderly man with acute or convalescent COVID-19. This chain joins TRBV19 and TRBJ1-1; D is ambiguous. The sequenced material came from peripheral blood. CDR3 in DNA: TGTGCCAGTACCGCCTCAGGCAGTAGGACTGAAGCTTTCTTT. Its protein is CASTASGSRTEAFF.